Listed below are T cell receptor beta chains from one sample, sequenced in a study of CXCR3-negative and CXCR3-positive naive CD8 T cells. With the 5' RACE reads reprocessed, TCRdb shows one record per CDR3 protein and no DNA. The sample data list fewer than 60,000 distinct CDR3 sequences. Material for sequencing was memory CD8+ T cells from blood. Receptor source: a human donor in good health. Some clones in this sample may be carry-over from other donors' samples. CDR3s include the opening cysteine and the closing phenylalanine or tryptophan.

TRBJ2-1 | TRBV12-2 | CASRLASSGGTSEQFF
TRBJ2-7 | TRBV6-5 | CASSYSLGTEYEQYF
TRBJ1-3 | TRBV29-1 | CSVEGGDFGNTIYF
TRBJ2-2 | TRBV28 | CASTGVNTGELFF
TRBJ2-7 | TRBV12-3/TRBV12-4 | CASSLGFYEQYF
TRBJ2-7 | TRBV29-1 | CSVAGGTYEQYF
TRBJ2-3 | TRBV12-5 | CASGLTYEAGTDNNLHTDTQYF
TRBJ2-2 | TRBV29-1 | CSVEDRTGENTGELFF
TRBJ2-5 | TRBV19 | CASSSWTGGNQETQYF
TRBJ1-3 | TRBV4-1 | CASSHDRAGNTIYF
TRBJ1-1 | TRBV25-1 | CASSETGGGTEAFF
TRBJ2-3 | TRBV7-6 | CASSFASGRTDTQYF
TRBJ1-5 | TRBV12-3/TRBV12-4 | CASTGQGAQPQHF